Shown below are 23 T cell receptor beta chains from a single sample sequenced in a study of blood T cell repertoires in COVID-19. Produced via immunoSEQ multiplex PCR; TCRdb's table is partial and in-frame only. The data show about 40,000 clones, around 87% seen once. The specimen sequenced was peripheral blood. These receptors all stem from a man aged 45-65 years in a cohort sampled during active COVID-19.

V gene TRBV19 combines with J gene TRBJ1-4; possibly TRBD1 for D (6 bases). The CDR3 has 16 amino acids. V was pared by 3 bases and J by 7 bases, with 18 bases between. In germline, CDR1 is LNHDA, CDR2 SQIVND (reference sequence). This CDR3 reads CASSIYPDSVLEKLFF. The CDR3, as DNA: TGTGCCAGTAGTATCTATCCGGACAGCGTTCTTGAAAAACTGTTTTTT.

The chain has TRBV6-6 and TRBJ2-5, with 10 bases that match TRBD2. Unmatched junction bases numbered 10, after V lost 8 bases and J lost 4 bases. CDR3 size: 15 residues. Germline-derived CDR1 and CDR2 are MNHNY and SVGAGI (reference sequence). CDR3 nucleotides: TGTGCCAGCGTAAGGCTAGCGGGGGAAGGAGAGACCCAGTACTTC. Residues: CASVRLAGEGETQYF.

The J gene is TRBJ2-7, the V gene TRBV5-1; the D gene is possibly TRBD1 (5 bases). The germline CDR1 and CDR2 sequences are SGHRS and YFSETQ. The CDR3 is made up of 16 amino acids. Trimming removed 2 bases at V and 2 bases at J, with 17 bases between. Written as DNA, the CDR3 is TGCGCCAGCAGCTTATTGGCACAGACAGAAACCTACGAGCAGTACTTC. As protein: CASSLLAQTETYEQYF.

This chain links TRBV29-1 with TRBJ1-5; D may be TRBD1 (6 bases). Germline values: CDR1 SQVTM, CDR2 ANQGSEA. V lost 7 bases to trimming and J lost 7 bases, with 17 bases between them. The CDR3 runs to 13 residues. This chain's CDR3 is CSAGGRDGQPQHF. Written as DNA, the CDR3 is TGCAGCGCTGGGGGCAGGGACGGGCAGCCCCAGCATTTT. The full variable domain, completed using reference TRBV29-1 and TRBJ1-5, is SAVISQKPSRDICQRGTSLTIQCQVDSQVTMMFWYRQQPGQSLTLIATANQGSEATYESGFVIDKFPISRPNLTFSTLTVSNMSPEDSSIYLCSAGGRDGQPQHFGDGTRLSIL.

The gene calls are TRBV5-8 and TRBJ1-3; no firm D call. CDR1 and CDR2 from the germline V gene are SGHTS and YDEGEE. V gave up 0 bases and J gave up 0 bases, with 7 bases separating them. CDR3 length equals 15 residues. The chain's CDR3 is CASSLGTRSGNTIYF. The DNA of the CDR3 is TGTGCCAGCAGCTTGGGAACTCGCTCTGGAAACACCATATATTTT.

V usage is TRBV11-3 and J usage is TRBJ2-3; D gene ambiguous. The CDR3 extends over 13 amino acids. The germline CDR1 and CDR2 sequences are SGHNT and YENEEA. Trimming stripped 3 bases from V and 1 base from J, with 5 bases between. DNA for the CDR3: TGTGCCAGCAGCTTCGAGGGCACAGATACGCAGTATTTT. Its translation: CASSFEGTDTQYF.

The chain has TRBV5-4 and TRBJ1-6, with TRBD1 matching 8 bases. CDR1 and CDR2 (germline): SGHNT, YYREEE (reference sequence). The CDR3 covers 15 residues. J lost 7 bases, V lost 4 bases, and 7 bases had no gene match. The CDR3: CASSVDRDTNSPLHF. The CDR3 nucleotides are TGTGCCAGCAGCGTGGACAGGGATACGAATTCACCCCTCCACTTT.

This chain connects TRBV9 to TRBJ2-7, with a possible D match to TRBD1 (5 bases). There are 16 residues in the CDR3. The V gene lost 0 bases and the J gene lost 4 bases, with 17 bases spanning the gap. The germline gives CDR1 SGDLS, CDR2 YYNGEE. CDR3 DNA: TGTGCCAGCAGCGTAGCTCTCGGGCAGGGAATGTACGAGCAGTACTTC. Its translation: CASSVALGQGMYEQYF.

This chain connects TRBV7-6 to TRBJ2-2; 9 bases agree with TRBD2. The CDR3 totals 20 residues. V was clipped by 4 bases and J by 1 base; unmatched bases: 16. Germline lookup yields CDR1 SGHVS and CDR2 FNYEAQ. CDR3 nucleotides: TGTGCCAGCAGCTCCCCCGCGGGAGGGAGCGGGGGGAAGAACACCGGGGAGCTGTTTTTT. As protein: CASSSPAGGSGGKNTGELFF.

This chain uses TRBV5-1 with TRBJ1-4; 7 bases fit TRBD1. J was trimmed by 8 bases and V by 5 bases; bases with no gene match: 9. The CDR3 runs 14 residues. The germline V gene encodes CDR1 SGHRS and CDR2 YFSETQ. This chain's CDR3 is CASRSGTAEEKLFF. In DNA, the CDR3 is TGCGCCAGCAGGTCCGGGACAGCCGAAGAAAAACTGTTTTTT.

This rearrangement joins TRBV19 to TRBJ1-2; 7 bases align to TRBD1. This CDR3 region has 16 residues. The V and J ends lost 7 bases and 4 bases, in that order; junction bases with no gene match: 15. Germline V gene sequence: CDR1 LNHDA, CDR2 SQIVND (reference sequence). The CDR3 coding sequence is TGTGCCAGTACCCCCCCTTCCAAGGACAGGCCCTATGGCTACACCTTC. Residues: CASTPPSKDRPYGYTF.

This chain uses TRBV7-3 with TRBJ2-5; 9 nucleotides align to TRBD1. CDR1 and CDR2 from the germline V gene are SGHTA and FQGTGA. The length of the CDR3 is 15 residues. The V and J ends lost 2 bases and 5 bases, in that order; junction bases with no gene match: 6. The CDR3 DNA reads as TGTGCCAGCAGCTTACAGGGACAGGGATATGAGACCCAGTACTTC. This translates into CASSLQGQGYETQYF.

This sequence joins TRBV7-3 and TRBJ2-3; 10 bases are a match to TRBD2. V was clipped by 5 bases and J by 6 bases; unmatched bases: 8. The CDR3 is 15 amino acids. CDR1 and CDR2 from the germline V gene are SGHTA and FQGTGA. This CDR3 reads CASSQSSGGWDTQYF. In nucleotides, the CDR3 is TGTGCCAGCAGCCAGTCTAGCGGGGGCTGGGATACGCAGTATTTT.

With regard to this clone: The identical CDR3 is also encoded by other nucleotide sequences in the sample. V is TRBV20-1 and J is TRBJ1-2; no clear D gene. The CDR3 runs 11 residues. CDR1 DFQATT and CDR2 SNEGSKA come from the germline V gene (reference sequence). The CDR3 nucleotides are TGCAGCCCCCGGGAAGGGAACGGCTACACCTTC. Translation gives CSPREGNGYTF.

The V gene is TRBV2, the J gene TRBJ2-7, with a weak D call TRBD2 (5 bases). The CDR3 sequence is 14 residues long. The germline V gene has CDR1 SNHLY and CDR2 FYNNEI. Trimming took off 2 bases at V and 2 bases at J, with 10 bases between the two ends. This chain's CDR3 is CASSESGMAYEQYV. The CDR3, as DNA: TGTGCCAGCAGTGAAAGCGGCATGGCCTACGAGCAGTACGTC.

The V and J genes are TRBV20-1 and TRBJ1-2; D uncertain. Germline CDR1 and CDR2: DFQATT and SNEGSKA (reference sequence). This CDR3 comprises 11 residues. Trimming cost V 1 base and J 7 bases, with 7 bases left between them. The CDR3 DNA follows: TGCAGTGCTAGAGTGGAGGGTGGCTACACCTTC. This encodes CSARVEGGYTF.

This sequence joins TRBV2 and TRBJ2-5; D not certain. Trimming removed 2 bases from V and 3 bases from J, with 7 bases in between. This CDR3 region has 13 residues. Looked up from germline, CDR1 is SNHLY and CDR2 is FYNNEI. This chain's CDR3 is CASSELEEETQYF. The CDR3 nucleotides are TGTGCCAGCAGTGAACTAGAAGAAGAGACCCAGTACTTC.

The V gene is TRBV15, the J gene TRBJ2-7, with D possibly being TRBD1 (6 bases). The CDR3 consists of 15 residues. The V gene lost 0 bases and the J gene lost 0 bases, with 9 bases spanning the gap. Germline CDR1 LNHNV, CDR2 YYDKDF (reference sequence). CDR3 bases: TGTGCCACCAGCAGAGATTTGACAGGCTCCTACGAGCAGTACGTC. Encoded protein: CATSRDLTGSYEQYV.

The rearrangement links TRBV9 to TRBJ2-3, with 11 bases matching TRBD2. J was trimmed by 5 bases and V by 5 bases; bases with no gene match: 4. The CDR3 runs 14 residues. CDR1 and CDR2 (germline): SGDLS, YYNGEE. CDR3 residues: CASRPGLAVDTQYF. CDR3 bases: TGTGCCAGCAGGCCGGGACTAGCGGTAGATACGCAGTATTTT.

The rearrangement uses TRBV2 and TRBJ2-4, with D possibly TRBD2 on 5 matching bases. Germline V gene data show CDR1 as SNHLY and CDR2 as FYNNEI. Trimming removed 4 bases from V and 0 bases from J, with 10 bases in between. There are 15 residues in the CDR3. The CDR3 bases are TGTGCCAGCAGTGGGACTCTTCTAGCCAAAAACATTCAGTACTTC. This encodes CASSGTLLAKNIQYF.

The chain has TRBV19 and TRBJ1-2, with 10 bases aligning to TRBD1. V lost 6 bases to trimming and J lost 2 bases; unmatched junction nucleotides: 3. From germline, CDR1 is LNHDA and CDR2 SQIVND (reference sequence). CDR3 size: 14 residues. This CDR3 reads CASRPGQGNYGYTF. Here the CDR3 DNA reads TGTGCCAGTAGACCGGGACAGGGGAACTATGGCTACACCTTC.

This clone appeared a single time. The gene calls are TRBV7-6 and TRBJ2-2; 8 bases fit TRBD1. CDR1 is SGHVS, CDR2 FNYEAQ, per germline. The length of the CDR3 is 17 residues. The V and J ends lost 4 bases and 4 bases, in that order; junction bases with no gene match: 11. The CDR3 protein is CASSSMGQGAFTGELFF. Written as DNA, the CDR3 is TGTGCCAGCAGCTCAATGGGGCAGGGGGCCTTCACCGGGGAGCTGTTTTTT.

The rearrangement uses TRBV30 and TRBJ2-2; D is perhaps TRBD2 (6 bases). Trimming cost V 4 bases and J 4 bases, with 7 bases left between them. CDR1 is GTSNPN, CDR2 SVGIG, per germline (reference sequence). The CDR3 runs 12 residues. Here the CDR3 reads CAWTGGTGELFF. The CDR3 DNA reads as TGTGCCTGGACCGGGGGCACCGGGGAGCTGTTTTTT.